This entry lists 2 T cell receptor beta chains sequenced from one sample in a study of OX40 agonist ivuxolimab in advanced cancers. Libraries were prepared by immunoSEQ multiplex PCR; TCRdb keeps only in-frame clonotypes and omits some of them. The table records around 19,000 clones, 73% of them present only once. The material was CD4+ or CD8+ T cells sorted from blood, obtained in a trial of the OX40 agonist ivuxolimab. The receptors were sampled from an adult with an advanced solid tumor such as melanoma, head and neck, liver or kidney cancer.

The chain couples TRBV15 to TRBJ2-7; TRBD2 is a possible D gene (6 bases). CDR1 and CDR2 from the germline V gene are LNHNV and YYDKDF (reference sequence). The CDR3 runs to 17 residues. Trimming removed 0 bases at V and 0 bases at J, with 15 bases between. The CDR3 DNA reads TGTGCCACCAGCAGAGATGGTGGCGGGATTGACTCCTACGAGCAGTACTTC. Translated: CATSRDGGGIDSYEQYF.

The rearrangement uses TRBV27 and TRBJ2-3, with D unresolved. The germline V gene has CDR1 MNHEY and CDR2 SMNVEV (reference sequence). Trimming stripped 3 bases from V and 5 bases from J, with 3 bases between. This CDR3 spans 11 amino acids. The CDR3 DNA sequence: TGTGCCAGCAGTTTCCTAGATACGCAGTATTTT. Encoded protein: CASSFLDTQYF.